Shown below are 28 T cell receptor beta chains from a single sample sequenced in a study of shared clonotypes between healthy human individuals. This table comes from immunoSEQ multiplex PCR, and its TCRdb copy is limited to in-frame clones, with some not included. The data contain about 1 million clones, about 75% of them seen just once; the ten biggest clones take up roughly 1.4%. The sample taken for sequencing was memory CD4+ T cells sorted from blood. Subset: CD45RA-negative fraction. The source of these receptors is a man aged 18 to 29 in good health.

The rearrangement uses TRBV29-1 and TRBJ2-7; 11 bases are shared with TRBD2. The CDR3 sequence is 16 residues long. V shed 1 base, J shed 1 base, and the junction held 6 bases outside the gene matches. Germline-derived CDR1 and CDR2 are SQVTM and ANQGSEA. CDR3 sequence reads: CSVEGATSGGSYEQYF. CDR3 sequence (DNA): TGCAGCGTTGAAGGGGCCACTAGCGGGGGTTCCTACGAGCAGTACTTC.

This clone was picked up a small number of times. CDR3 DNA: TGTGCCAGCAGTGATGACATCCTCTCCTACGAGCAGTACTTC. Translation: CASSDDILSYEQYF. The chain recombines TRBV2 with TRBJ2-7; D unclear. CDR1 SNHLY and CDR2 FYNNEI come from the germline V gene. Trimming cost V 3 bases and J 0 bases, with 9 bases left between them. This CDR3 is built from 14 residues.

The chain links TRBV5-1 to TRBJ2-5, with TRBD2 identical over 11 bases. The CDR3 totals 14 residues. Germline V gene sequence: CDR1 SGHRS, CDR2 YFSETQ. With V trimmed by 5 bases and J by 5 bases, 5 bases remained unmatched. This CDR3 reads CASRHSGGAETQYF. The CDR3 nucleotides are TGCGCCAGCAGACATAGCGGGGGGGCTGAGACCCAGTACTTC.

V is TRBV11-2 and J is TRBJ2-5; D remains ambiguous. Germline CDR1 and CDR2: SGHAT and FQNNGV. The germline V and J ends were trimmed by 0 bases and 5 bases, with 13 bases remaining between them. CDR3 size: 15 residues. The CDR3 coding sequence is TGTGCCAGCAGCTTAGATCCAGGCTCGCGCGAGACCCAGTACTTC. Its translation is CASSLDPGSRETQYF. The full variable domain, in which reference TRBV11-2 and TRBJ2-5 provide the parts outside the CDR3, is EAGVAQSPRYKIIEKRQSVAFWCNPISGHATLYWYQQILGQGPKLLIQFQNNGVVDDSQLPKDRFSAERLKGVDSTLKIQPAKLEDSAVYLCASSLDPGSRETQYFGPGTRLLVL.

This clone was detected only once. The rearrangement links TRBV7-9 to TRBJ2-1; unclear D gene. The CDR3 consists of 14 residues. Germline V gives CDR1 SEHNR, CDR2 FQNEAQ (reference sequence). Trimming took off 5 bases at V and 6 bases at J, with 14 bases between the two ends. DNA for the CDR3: TGTGCCAGCAGCCCCCAGGTGTTGAGCAATGAGCAGTTCTTC. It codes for CASSPQVLSNEQFF.

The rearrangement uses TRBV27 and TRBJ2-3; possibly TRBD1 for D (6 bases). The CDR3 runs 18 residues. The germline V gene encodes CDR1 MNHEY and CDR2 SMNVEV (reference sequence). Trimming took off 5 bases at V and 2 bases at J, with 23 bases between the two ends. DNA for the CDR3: TGTGCCAGCAGTCAGTCCCACGTTGACAGGAAGTACACAGATACGCAGTATTTT. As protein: CASSQSHVDRKYTDTQYF.

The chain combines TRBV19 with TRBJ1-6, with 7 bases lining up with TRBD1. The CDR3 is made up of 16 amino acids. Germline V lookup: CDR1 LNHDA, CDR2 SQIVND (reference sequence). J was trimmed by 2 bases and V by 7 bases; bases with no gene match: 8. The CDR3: CASTPGQTAYNSPLHF. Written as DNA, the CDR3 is TGTGCCAGTACCCCGGGACAGACAGCCTATAATTCACCCCTCCACTTT.

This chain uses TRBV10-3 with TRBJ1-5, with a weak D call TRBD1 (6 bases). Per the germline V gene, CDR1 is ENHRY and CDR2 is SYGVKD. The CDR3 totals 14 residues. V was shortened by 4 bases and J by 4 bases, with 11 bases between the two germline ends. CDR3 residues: CAISGDTTNQPQHF. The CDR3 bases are TGTGCCATCAGTGGGGACACGACAAATCAGCCCCAGCATTTT.

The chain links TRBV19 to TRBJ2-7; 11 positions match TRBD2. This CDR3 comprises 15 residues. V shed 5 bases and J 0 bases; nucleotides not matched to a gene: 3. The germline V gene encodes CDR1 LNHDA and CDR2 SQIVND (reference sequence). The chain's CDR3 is CASSATSGASYEQYF. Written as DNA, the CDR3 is TGTGCCAGTAGTGCGACTAGCGGGGCCTCCTACGAGCAGTACTTC.

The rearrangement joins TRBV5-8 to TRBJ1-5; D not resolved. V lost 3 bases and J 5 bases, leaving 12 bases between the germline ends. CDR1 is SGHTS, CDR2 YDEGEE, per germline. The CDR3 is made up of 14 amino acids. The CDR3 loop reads CASSYRLRDQPQHF. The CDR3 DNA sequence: TGTGCCAGCAGCTACCGCTTGAGAGATCAGCCCCAGCATTTT. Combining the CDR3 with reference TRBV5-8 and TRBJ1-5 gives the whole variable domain EAGVTQSPTHLIKTRGQQATLRCSPISGHTSVYWYQQALGLGLQFLLWYDEGEERNRGNFPPRFSGRQFPNYSSELNVNALELEDSALYLCASSYRLRDQPQHFGDGTRLSIL.

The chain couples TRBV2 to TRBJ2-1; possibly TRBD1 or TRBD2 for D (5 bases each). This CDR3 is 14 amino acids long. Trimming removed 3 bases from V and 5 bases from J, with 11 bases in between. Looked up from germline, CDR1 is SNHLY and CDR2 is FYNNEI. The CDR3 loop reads CASSEVRDHNEQFF. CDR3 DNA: TGTGCCAGCAGTGAGGTCAGGGACCACAATGAGCAGTTCTTC.

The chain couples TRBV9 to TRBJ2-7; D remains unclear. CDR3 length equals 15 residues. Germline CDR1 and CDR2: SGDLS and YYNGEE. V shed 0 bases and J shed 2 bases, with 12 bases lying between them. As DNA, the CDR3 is TGTGCCAGCAGCGTAGAAGCTGAACGGACCTACGAGCAGTACTTC. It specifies CASSVEAERTYEQYF.

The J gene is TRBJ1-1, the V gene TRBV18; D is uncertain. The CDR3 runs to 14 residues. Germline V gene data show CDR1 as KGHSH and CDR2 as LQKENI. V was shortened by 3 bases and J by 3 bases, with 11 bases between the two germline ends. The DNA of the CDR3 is TGTGCCAGCTCACCGATGTGGTACGACACTGAAGCTTTCTTT. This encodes CASSPMWYDTEAFF.

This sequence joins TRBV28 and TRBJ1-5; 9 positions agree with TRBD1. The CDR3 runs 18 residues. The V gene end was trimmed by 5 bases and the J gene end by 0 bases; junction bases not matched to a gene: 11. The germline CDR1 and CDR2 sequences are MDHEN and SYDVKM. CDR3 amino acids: CASSPDRGYGNSNQPQHF. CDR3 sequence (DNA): TGTGCCAGCAGTCCGGACAGGGGATACGGGAATAGCAATCAGCCCCAGCATTTT.

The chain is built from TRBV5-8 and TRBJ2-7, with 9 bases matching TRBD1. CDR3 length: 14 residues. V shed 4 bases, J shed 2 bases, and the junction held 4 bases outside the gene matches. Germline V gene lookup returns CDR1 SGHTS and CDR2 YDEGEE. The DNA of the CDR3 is TGTGCCAGCAGCCGGGGACAGGGCCCCTACGAGCAGTACTTC. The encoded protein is CASSRGQGPYEQYF.

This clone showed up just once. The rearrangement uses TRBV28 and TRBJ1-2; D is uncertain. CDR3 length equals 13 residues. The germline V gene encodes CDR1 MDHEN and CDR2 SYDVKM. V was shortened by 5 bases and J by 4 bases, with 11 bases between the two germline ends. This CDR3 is CASSRTQLYGYTF. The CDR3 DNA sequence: TGTGCCAGCAGTAGGACTCAACTCTATGGCTACACCTTC.

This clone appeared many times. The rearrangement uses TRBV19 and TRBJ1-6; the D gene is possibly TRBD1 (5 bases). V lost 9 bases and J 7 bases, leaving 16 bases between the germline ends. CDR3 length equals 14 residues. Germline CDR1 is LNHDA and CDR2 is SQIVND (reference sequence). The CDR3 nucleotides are TGTGCCAGCACCCTCCGGGGGGGGAATTCACCCCTCCACTTT. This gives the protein CASTLRGGNSPLHF.

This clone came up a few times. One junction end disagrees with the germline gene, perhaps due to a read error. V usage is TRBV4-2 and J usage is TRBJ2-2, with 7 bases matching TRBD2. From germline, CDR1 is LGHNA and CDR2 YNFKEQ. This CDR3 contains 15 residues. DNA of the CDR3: TGTGCCAGCAGCCAAGAAGGGGCTAGCGGTCGGGGAGCTGTTTTT. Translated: CASSQEGASGRGAVF.

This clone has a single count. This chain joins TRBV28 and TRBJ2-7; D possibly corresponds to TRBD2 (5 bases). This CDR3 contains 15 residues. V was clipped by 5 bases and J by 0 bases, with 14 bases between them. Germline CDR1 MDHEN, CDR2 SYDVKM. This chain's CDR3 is CASSPSLGSSYEQYF. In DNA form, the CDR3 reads TGTGCCAGCAGTCCTTCTCTGGGGAGCTCCTACGAGCAGTACTTC.

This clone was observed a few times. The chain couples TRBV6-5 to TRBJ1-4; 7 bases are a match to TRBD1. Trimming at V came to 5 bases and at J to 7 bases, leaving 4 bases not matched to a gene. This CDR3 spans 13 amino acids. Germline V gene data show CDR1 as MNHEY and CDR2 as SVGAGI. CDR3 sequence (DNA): TGTGCCAGCAGTAGGGGGCTTAGTGAAAAACTGTTTTTT. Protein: CASSRGLSEKLFF.

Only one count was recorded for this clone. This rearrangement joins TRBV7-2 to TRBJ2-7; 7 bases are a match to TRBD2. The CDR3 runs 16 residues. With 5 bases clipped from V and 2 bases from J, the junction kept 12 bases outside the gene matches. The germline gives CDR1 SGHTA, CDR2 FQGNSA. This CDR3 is CASSPRPAGITYEQYF. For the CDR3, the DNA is TGTGCCAGCAGCCCCCGACCAGCGGGGATTACCTACGAGCAGTACTTC. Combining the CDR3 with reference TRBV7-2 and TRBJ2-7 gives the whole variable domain GAGVSQSPSNKVTEKGKDVELRCDPISGHTALYWYRQSLGQGLEFLIYFQGNSAPDKSGLPSDRFSAERTGGSVSTLTIQRTQQEDSAVYLCASSPRPAGITYEQYFGPGTRLTVT.

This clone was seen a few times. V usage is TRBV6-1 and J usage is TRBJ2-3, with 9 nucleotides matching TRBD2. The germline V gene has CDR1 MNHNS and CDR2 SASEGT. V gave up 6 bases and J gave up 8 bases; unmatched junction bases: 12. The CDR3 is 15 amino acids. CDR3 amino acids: CASSPPSGAPGTQYF. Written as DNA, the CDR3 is TGTGCCAGCAGCCCGCCTAGCGGGGCCCCGGGTACGCAGTATTTT.

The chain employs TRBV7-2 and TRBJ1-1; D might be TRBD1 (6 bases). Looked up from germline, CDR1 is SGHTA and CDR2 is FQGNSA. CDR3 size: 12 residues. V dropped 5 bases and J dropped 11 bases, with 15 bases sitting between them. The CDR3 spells CASSPLRGGAFF. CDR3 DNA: TGTGCCAGCAGCCCCCTCCGAGGGGGGGCTTTCTTT. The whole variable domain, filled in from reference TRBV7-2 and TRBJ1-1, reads GAGVSQSPSNKVTEKGKDVELRCDPISGHTALYWYRQSLGQGLEFLIYFQGNSAPDKSGLPSDRFSAERTGGSVSTLTIQRTQQEDSAVYLCASSPLRGGAFFGQGTRLTVV.

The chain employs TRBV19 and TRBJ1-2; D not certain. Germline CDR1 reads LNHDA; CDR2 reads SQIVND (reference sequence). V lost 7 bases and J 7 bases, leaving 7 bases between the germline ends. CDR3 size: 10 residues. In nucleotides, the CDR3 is TGTGCCAGTACCCGACGTGGCTACACCTTC. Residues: CASTRRGYTF.

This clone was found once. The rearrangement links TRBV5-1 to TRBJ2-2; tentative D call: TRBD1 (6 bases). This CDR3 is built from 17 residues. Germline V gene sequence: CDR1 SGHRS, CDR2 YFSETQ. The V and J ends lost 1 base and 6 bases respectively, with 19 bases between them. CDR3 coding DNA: TGCGCCAGCAGCTTGTCTCGGCAGGGGCGGTTTGCCGGGGAGCTGTTTTTT. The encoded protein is CASSLSRQGRFAGELFF.

CDR3 amino acids: CASRIYQGTEAFF. The CDR3 DNA reads as TGTGCCAGCAGAATATACCAGGGGACTGAAGCTTTCTTT. V gene TRBV5-6 combines with J gene TRBJ1-1; a weak D match, TRBD1 (6 bases). Germline V CDR1 and CDR2: SGHDT, YYEEEE. The V and J ends lost 5 bases and 5 bases respectively, with 13 bases between them. This CDR3 is 13 amino acids long.

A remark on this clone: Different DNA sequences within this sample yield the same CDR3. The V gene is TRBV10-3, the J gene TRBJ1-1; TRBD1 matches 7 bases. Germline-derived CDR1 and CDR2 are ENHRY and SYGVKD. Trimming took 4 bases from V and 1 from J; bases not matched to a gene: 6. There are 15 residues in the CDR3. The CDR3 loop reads CAISGQGGGNTEAFF. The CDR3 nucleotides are TGTGCCATCAGTGGTCAGGGGGGAGGGAACACTGAAGCTTTCTTT.

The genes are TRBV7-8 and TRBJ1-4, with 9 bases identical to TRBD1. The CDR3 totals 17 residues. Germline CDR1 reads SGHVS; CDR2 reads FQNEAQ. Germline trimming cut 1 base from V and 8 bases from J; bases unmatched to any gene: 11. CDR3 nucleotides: TGTGCCAGCAGCTTAGGTCTATCAGCCGGGACAGGGGAAAAACTGTTTTTT. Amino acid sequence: CASSLGLSAGTGEKLFF.